This TCR beta chain is from a study of response to subunit inactivated influenza vaccine (dated 2018 in TCRdb). Background for the entire study: To follow how T cells responded to a trivalent subunit inactivated influenza vaccine, the researchers relied on deep quantitative profiling of the T cell receptor repertoire.

The library was generated by RT-PCR. Sequenced on an Illumina HiSeq 2500. TCRdb reworked the public reads: Q25 trimming with fastp, MiXCR clone assembly, productive beta chains retained. CDR3 protein duplicates are merged, each entry listing the most common genes and DNA. This sample has 500,000 to 650,000 distinct CDR3 sequences in its table, and approximately 7.1% of those were observed once. Together, the top ten hold 10% to 15% of the sample. The paper as a whole reports these results and caveats: According to the authors, only a limited number of new T cells may be recruited by each seasonal influenza vaccination.

This clonotype was counted at least ten times. The antigen it binds to is not known. No base-level quality is on record; no much larger clone is a single base apart. The germline V gene (reference sequence) provides CDR1 LNHDA and CDR2 SQIVND. V has 10 bases trimmed and J has 8 bases trimmed; junction bases matching no gene number 13. The CDR3, from cysteine to phenylalanine, totals 13 residues. Of all the DNA, just the CDR3 is kept, 39 bases in frame from base 1. This sequence was found in a man in his fifties or sixties who received an inactivated influenza vaccine. Donor details come from another sample of the same person, matched by shared clones. Sequenced here: PBMCs from blood, sampled about 23 months after vaccination. The chain is encoded by TRBV19 joined to TRBJ1-2, with 7 central nucleotides matching TRBD1. The DNA sequence follows: TGTGCCACCCAAACTCGACAGGGATTGGGCTACACCTTC. It codes for CATQTRQGLGYTF.